A selection of T cell receptor beta chains follows, all from one sample in a study of CD8+CD57+ T cells in acquired aplastic anemia. In TCRdb, the reads were re-called with MiXCR into one record per CDR3 protein. The profile shows some 220,000 distinct CDR3 sequences, 34% of them singletons. Source material: sorted CD4+, CD8+, or CD8+CD57+ T cells (not recorded which) from PBMCs. The receptors shown here come from a human donor in good health, serving as a control. The CDR3 runs from the conserved cysteine through the conserved F or W. D genes are given only for firm matches. Where a row states a size, it is once, few, many or the class of an expanded clone; other rows omit it.

.	once	TRBJ2-7	TRBV11-2	CASSLDNGLSYEQYF	TGTGCCAGCAGCTTAGATAACGGACTCTCCTACGAGCAGTACTTC
.	.	TRBJ2-1	TRBV5-1	CASSLVPGSGNEQFF	TGCGCCAGCAGCTTGGTCCCGGGATCTGGCAATGAGCAGTTCTTC
.	.	TRBJ1-3	TRBV12-3/TRBV12-4	CASSEESSGNTIYF	TGTGCCAGCAGTGAAGAGAGCTCTGGAAACACCATATATTTT
.	many	TRBJ1-1	TRBV7-9	CASSLETAMNTEAFF	TGTGCCAGCAGCCTAGAGACGGCTATGAACACTGAAGCTTTCTTT
TRBD2	.	TRBJ2-1	TRBV7-3	CASSGGTSGGKSSYNEQFF	TGTGCCAGCAGCGGTGGGACTAGCGGGGGCAAGAGCTCCTACAATGAGCAGTTCTTC
TRBD2	many	TRBJ2-7	TRBV20-1	CSASGTSGEEQYF	TGCAGTGCCTCCGGGACTAGCGGAGAAGAGCAGTACTTC
.	many	TRBJ2-7	TRBV19	CASSRGRGKYEQYF	TGTGCCAGTAGTAGAGGTCGCGGGAAATACGAGCAGTACTTC
.	many	TRBJ2-3	TRBV6-5	CASSYFGDTQYF	TGTGCCAGCAGTTACTTTGGAGATACGCAGTATTTT
.	many	TRBJ1-4	TRBV20-1	CSAADPGRANEKLFF	TGCAGTGCTGCCGATCCGGGCAGGGCGAATGAAAAACTGTTTTTT
.	few	TRBJ2-7	TRBV30	CAWSVPRAGFEQYF	TGTGCCTGGAGTGTACCCCGGGCAGGCTTCGAGCAGTACTTC
.	many	TRBJ1-1	TRBV13	CASSLNRDGVEAFF	TGTGCCAGCAGCTTAAACAGGGATGGTGTTGAAGCTTTCTTT
.	.	TRBJ2-5	TRBV5-1	CASSLGLGTLATQYF	TGCGCCAGCAGCTTGGGACTGGGGACCCTAGCGACCCAGTACTTC
.	.	TRBJ1-5	TRBV15	CATSTRVSNRPQHF	TGTGCCACCAGCACCAGGGTGAGCAATCGGCCCCAGCATTTT
.	many	TRBJ2-5	TRBV2	CASSAPGVAQYF	TGTGCCAGCAGTGCTCCGGGTGTGGCCCAGTACTTC
.	many	TRBJ1-1	TRBV3-1	CASSQVQDTEAFF	TGTGCCAGCAGCCAAGTCCAGGACACTGAAGCTTTCTTT
TRBD2	many	TRBJ2-5	TRBV19	CASGGGRIQETQYF	TGTGCCAGTGGGGGAGGGAGAATTCAAGAGACCCAGTACTTC
.	few	TRBJ2-3	TRBV11-2	CASSLQLGHSTDTQYF	TGTGCCAGCAGCTTACAACTAGGGCACTCCACAGATACGCAGTATTTT
TRBD2	many	TRBJ2-1	TRBV2	CASSERGGTYNEQFF	TGTGCCAGCAGTGAACGGGGGGGTACCTACAATGAGCAGTTCTTC
TRBD2	once	TRBJ2-3	TRBV5-1	CASSLELAGGMGGTQYF	TGCGCCAGCAGCTTGGAACTAGCGGGGGGGATGGGAGGTACGCAGTATTTT
.	few	TRBJ2-2	TRBV6-1	CASNSWNTGELFF	TGTGCCAGCAACTCGTGGAACACCGGGGAGCTGTTTTTT
.	.	TRBJ2-3	TRBV20-1	CSARISSADTQYF	TGCAGTGCTAGAATCTCTAGCGCAGATACGCAGTATTTT
.	.	TRBJ1-5	TRBV7-9	CASSLSPDQPQHF	TGTGCCAGCAGCTTAAGTCCGGATCAGCCCCAGCATTTT
TRBD2	few	TRBJ2-3	TRBV12-3/TRBV12-4	CASSLTLAGLGSTDTQYF	TGTGCCAGCAGTTTAACACTAGCGGGCCTGGGGAGTACAGATACGCAGTATTTT
TRBD2	many	TRBJ2-1	TRBV9	CASSPIAGVYNEQFF	TGTGCCAGCAGCCCTATAGCGGGAGTCTACAATGAGCAGTTCTTC
TRBD2	many	TRBJ2-5	TRBV5-1	CASSLELAGGYQETQYF	TGCGCCAGCAGCTTGGAACTAGCGGGAGGATACCAAGAGACCCAGTACTTC
.	many	TRBJ2-3	TRBV24-1	CATKGRTSTDTQYF	TGTGCCACCAAGGGACGAACTAGCACAGATACGCAGTATTTT
TRBD1	many	TRBJ2-7	TRBV15	CATSRGTGGSYEQYF	TGTGCCACCAGCAGAGGGACAGGGGGCTCCTACGAGCAGTACTTC
.	.	TRBJ2-2	TRBV5-1	CASSLDGRGEAGELFF	TGCGCCAGCAGCTTGGATGGGCGGGGCGAGGCCGGGGAGCTGTTTTTT
.	many	TRBJ2-3	TRBV10-3	CAIGPGGQLTDTQYF	TGTGCCATCGGACCCGGGGGACAGCTCACAGATACGCAGTATTTT
.	many	TRBJ1-1	TRBV30	CAWDRFGTEAFF	TGTGCCTGGGACAGGTTTGGGACTGAAGCTTTCTTT
.	.	TRBJ2-1	TRBV14	CASSLRIGGSYNEQFF	TGTGCCAGCAGCCTTCGAATCGGGGGCTCCTACAATGAGCAGTTCTTC
.	many	TRBJ2-1	TRBV10-2	CASSGVAGPNYNEQFF	TGCGCCAGCAGTGGGGTGGCGGGACCAAATTACAATGAGCAGTTCTTC
.	few	TRBJ2-5	TRBV7-9	CAGSLVAVGETQYF	TGTGCCGGCAGCTTAGTAGCGGTGGGGGAGACCCAGTACTTC
TRBD1	.	TRBJ1-2	TRBV2	CASSARGRDGYTF	TGTGCCAGCAGTGCAAGGGGGCGCGATGGCTACACCTTC
.	many	TRBJ2-1	TRBV7-3	CASSLGPYNEQFF	TGTGCCAGCAGCTTAGGCCCGTACAATGAGCAGTTCTTC
.	many	TRBJ2-3	TRBV2	CASRDPGGIGDTQYF	TGTGCCAGCAGGGATCCGGGCGGGATCGGAGATACGCAGTATTTT
TRBD2	many	TRBJ2-2	TRBV2	CASSDSGPGELFF	TGTGCCAGCAGTGATAGCGGGCCCGGGGAGCTGTTTTTT
.	.	TRBJ2-1	TRBV10-3	CAISRDRSKGANEQFF	TGTGCCATCAGTAGAGACAGGTCCAAAGGGGCCAATGAGCAGTTCTTC
TRBD2	many	TRBJ2-7	TRBV24-1	CATSDLPRTSESSYEQYF	TGTGCCACCAGTGATCTCCCCCGGACTAGCGAGAGCTCCTACGAGCAGTACTTC
TRBD1	few	TRBJ1-3	TRBV5-1	CASSLLPTGLGGNTIYF	TGCGCCAGCAGCTTGTTGCCGACAGGGCTTGGAGGAAACACCATATATTTT
.	.	TRBJ2-7	TRBV5-1	CASSLGLGTYEQYF	TGCGCCAGCAGCTTGGGACTAGGGACCTACGAGCAGTACTTC
TRBD1	.	TRBJ2-7	TRBV29-1	CSAAPGQGASQYF	TGCAGCGCTGCTCCGGGACAGGGGGCTTCGCAGTACTTC
.	.	TRBJ1-1	TRBV27	CASSSGSNTEAFF	TGTGCCAGCAGTTCAGGCTCGAACACTGAAGCTTTCTTT
.	many	TRBJ2-7	TRBV4-2	CASSQGQQGSYEQYF	TGTGCCAGCAGCCAAGGACAACAGGGTTCCTACGAGCAGTACTTC
TRBD1	.	TRBJ2-5	TRBV19	CTSSIGTAQETQYF	TGTACCAGTAGTATCGGGACAGCACAAGAGACCCAGTACTTC
.	.	TRBJ2-2	TRBV7-9	CASSLYRATGELSF	TGTGCCAGCAGCTTATACAGGGCCACCGGGGAGCTGTCTTTT
.	few	TRBJ1-4	TRBV6-2/TRBV6-3	CATKSGSTNEKLFF	TGTGCCACCAAGTCGGGATCAACTAATGAAAAACTGTTTTTT
.	many	TRBJ2-7	TRBV19	CASNRGSSYEQYF	TGTGCCAGTAATAGGGGGAGCTCCTACGAGCAGTACTTC
TRBD1	.	TRBJ1-2	TRBV20-1	CSARDRGTANYGYTF	TGCAGTGCTAGAGATCGGGGGACAGCTAACTATGGCTACACCTTC
.	many	TRBJ2-7	TRBV20-1	CSARGLKSYEQYF	TGCAGTGCTAGAGGTTTAAAGTCGTACGAGCAGTACTTC
.	.	TRBJ1-5	TRBV5-4	CVSSFRLQSRGNQPQHF	TGTGTCAGCAGCTTTCGTCTCCAGTCCAGAGGCAATCAGCCCCAGCATTTT
.	many	TRBJ2-7	TRBV7-2	CASSLGLASARYEQYF	TGTGCCAGCAGCTTAGGGCTGGCATCAGCGCGTTACGAGCAGTACTTC
.	many	TRBJ1-1	TRBV2	CASSPRFMNTEAFF	TGTGCCAGCAGTCCCAGATTCATGAACACTGAAGCTTTCTTT
.	few	TRBJ2-7	TRBV5-4	CASSLFGAPPLSEQYF	TGTGCCAGCAGCTTGTTTGGGGCGCCCCCCCTCTCCGAGCAGTACTTC
.	few	TRBJ2-5	TRBV5-4	CASSRWGGMVQETQYF	TGTGCCAGCAGCCGGTGGGGCGGGATGGTCCAAGAGACCCAGTACTTC
TRBD1	many	TRBJ2-7	TRBV7-9	CASGKPGQGDYEQYF	TGTGCCAGCGGAAAGCCGGGACAGGGAGACTACGAGCAGTACTTC
.	.	TRBJ1-1	TRBV30	CAWSRPAPGIPFF	TGTGCCTGGAGTCGACCCGCCCCAGGGATACCTTTCTTT